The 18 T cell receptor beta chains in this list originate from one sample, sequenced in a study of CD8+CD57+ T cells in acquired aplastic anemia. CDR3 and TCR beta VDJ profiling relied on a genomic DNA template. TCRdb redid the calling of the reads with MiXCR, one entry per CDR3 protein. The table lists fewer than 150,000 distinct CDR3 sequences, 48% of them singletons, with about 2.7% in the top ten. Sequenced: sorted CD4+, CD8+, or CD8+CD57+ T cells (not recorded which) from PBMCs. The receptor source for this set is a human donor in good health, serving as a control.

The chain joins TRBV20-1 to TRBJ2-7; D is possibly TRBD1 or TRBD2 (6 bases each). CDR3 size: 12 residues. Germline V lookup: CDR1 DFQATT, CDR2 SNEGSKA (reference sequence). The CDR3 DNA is TGCAGCGCGGAGGGAATAGGGGGGGAGCAGTACTTC. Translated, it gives CSAEGIGGEQYF.

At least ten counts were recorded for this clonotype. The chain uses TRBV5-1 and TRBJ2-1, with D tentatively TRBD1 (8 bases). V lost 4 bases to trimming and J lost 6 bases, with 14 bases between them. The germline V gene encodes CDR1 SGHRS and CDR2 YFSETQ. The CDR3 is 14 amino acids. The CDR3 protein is CASSLDREGNEQFF. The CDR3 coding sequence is TGCGCCAGCAGCCTGGACAGGGAGGGCAATGAGCAGTTCTTC.

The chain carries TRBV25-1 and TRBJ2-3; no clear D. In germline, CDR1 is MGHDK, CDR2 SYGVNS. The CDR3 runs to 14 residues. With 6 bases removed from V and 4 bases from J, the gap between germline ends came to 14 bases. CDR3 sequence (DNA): TGTGCCAGCAGCCAAGATAGAACCGCAGATACGCAGTATTTT. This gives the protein CASSQDRTADTQYF.

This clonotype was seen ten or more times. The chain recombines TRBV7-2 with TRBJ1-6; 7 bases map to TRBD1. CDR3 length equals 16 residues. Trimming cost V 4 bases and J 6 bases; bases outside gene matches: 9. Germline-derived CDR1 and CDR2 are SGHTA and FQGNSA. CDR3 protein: CASSSRGQGGNSPLHF. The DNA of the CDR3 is TGTGCCAGCAGCTCCCGGGGTCAGGGGGGTAATTCACCCCTCCACTTT.

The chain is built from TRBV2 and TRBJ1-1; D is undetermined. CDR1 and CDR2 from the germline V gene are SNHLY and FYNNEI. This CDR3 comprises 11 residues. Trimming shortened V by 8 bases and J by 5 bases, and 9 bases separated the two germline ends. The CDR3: CASGPVTEAFF. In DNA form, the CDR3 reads TGTGCCAGCGGGCCCGTAACTGAAGCTTTCTTT.

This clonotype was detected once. The CDR3, as DNA: TGTGCCAGCAGCCCCCTGGGGGCAGTCAATCAGCCCCAGCATTTT. Translating it yields CASSPLGAVNQPQHF. The V and J genes are TRBV7-8 and TRBJ1-5, with D possibly matching TRBD1 (6 bases). Germline V lookup: CDR1 SGHVS, CDR2 FQNEAQ. The V and J ends lost 5 bases and 3 bases respectively, with 14 bases between them. This CDR3 has 15 amino acids.

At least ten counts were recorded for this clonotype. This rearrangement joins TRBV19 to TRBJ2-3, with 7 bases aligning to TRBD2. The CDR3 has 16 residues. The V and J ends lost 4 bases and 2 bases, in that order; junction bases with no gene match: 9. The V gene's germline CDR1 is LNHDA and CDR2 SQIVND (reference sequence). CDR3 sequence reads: CASSRASGRNTDTQYF. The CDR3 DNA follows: TGTGCCAGTAGTAGGGCTAGCGGAAGGAACACAGATACGCAGTATTTT.

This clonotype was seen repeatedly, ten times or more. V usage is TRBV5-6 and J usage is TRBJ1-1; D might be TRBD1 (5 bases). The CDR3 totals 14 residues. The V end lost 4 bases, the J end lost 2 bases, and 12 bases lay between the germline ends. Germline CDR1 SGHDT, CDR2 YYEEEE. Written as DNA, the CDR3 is TGTGCCAGCAGCACCCGGGACGTAAACACTGAAGCTTTCTTT. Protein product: CASSTRDVNTEAFF.

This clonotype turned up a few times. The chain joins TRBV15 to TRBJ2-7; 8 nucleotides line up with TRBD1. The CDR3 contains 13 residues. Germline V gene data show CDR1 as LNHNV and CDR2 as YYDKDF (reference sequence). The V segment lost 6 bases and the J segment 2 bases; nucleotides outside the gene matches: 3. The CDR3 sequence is CATSKGQAYEQYV. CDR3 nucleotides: TGTGCCACCAGTAAGGGACAGGCCTACGAGCAGTACGTC.

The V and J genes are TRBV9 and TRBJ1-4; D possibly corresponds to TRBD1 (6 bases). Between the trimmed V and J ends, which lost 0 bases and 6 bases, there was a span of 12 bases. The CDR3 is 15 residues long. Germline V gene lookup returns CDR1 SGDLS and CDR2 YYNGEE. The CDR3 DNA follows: TGTGCCAGCAGCGTAGTTTGGACAGTGCATGAAAAACTGTTTTTT. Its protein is CASSVVWTVHEKLFF.

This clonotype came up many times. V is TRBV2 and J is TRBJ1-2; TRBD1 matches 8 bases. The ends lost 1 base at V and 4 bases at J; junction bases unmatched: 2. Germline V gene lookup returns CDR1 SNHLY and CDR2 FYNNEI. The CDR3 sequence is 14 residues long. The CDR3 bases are TGTGCCAGCAGTGAAGGGACAGGGAGCTATGGCTACACCTTC. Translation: CASSEGTGSYGYTF.

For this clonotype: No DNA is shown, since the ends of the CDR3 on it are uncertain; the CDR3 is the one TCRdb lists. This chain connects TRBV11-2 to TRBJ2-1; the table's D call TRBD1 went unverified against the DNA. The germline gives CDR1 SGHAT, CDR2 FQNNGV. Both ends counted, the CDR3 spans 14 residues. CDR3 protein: CASGLVGAGASLIF.

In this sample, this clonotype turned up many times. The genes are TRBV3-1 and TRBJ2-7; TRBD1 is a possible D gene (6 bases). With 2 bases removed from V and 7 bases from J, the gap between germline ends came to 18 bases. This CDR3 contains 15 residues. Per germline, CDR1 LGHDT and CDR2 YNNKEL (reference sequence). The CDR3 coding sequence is TGTGCCAGCAGCCAATTAAACAGGGCATCGGGGGAGCAGTACTTC. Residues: CASSQLNRASGEQYF.

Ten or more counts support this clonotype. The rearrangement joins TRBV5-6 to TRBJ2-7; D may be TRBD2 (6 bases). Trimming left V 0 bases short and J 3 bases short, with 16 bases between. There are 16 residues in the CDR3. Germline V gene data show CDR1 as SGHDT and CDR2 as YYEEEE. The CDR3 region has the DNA TGTGCCAGCAGCTTGGAGGGATGGCAGGGAGGCTACGAGCAGTACTTC. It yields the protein CASSLEGWQGGYEQYF.

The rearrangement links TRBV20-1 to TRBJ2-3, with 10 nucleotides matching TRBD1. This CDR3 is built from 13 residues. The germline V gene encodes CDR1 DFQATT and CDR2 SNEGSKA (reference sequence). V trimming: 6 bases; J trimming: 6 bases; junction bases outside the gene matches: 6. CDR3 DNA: TGCAGTGCCACCGGGACAGGGGACGATACGCAGTATTTT. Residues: CSATGTGDDTQYF.

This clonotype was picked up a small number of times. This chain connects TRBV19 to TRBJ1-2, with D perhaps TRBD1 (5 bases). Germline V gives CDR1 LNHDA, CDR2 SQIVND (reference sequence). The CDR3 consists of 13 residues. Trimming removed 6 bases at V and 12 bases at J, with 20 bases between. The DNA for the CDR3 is TGTGCCAGTAGGGGTCAGGGAATGACTGGAAACACCTTC. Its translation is CASRGQGMTGNTF. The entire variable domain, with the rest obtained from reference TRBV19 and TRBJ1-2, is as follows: DGGITQSPKYLFRKEGQNVTLSCEQNLNHDAMYWYRQDPGQGLRLIYYSQIVNDFQKGDIAEGYSVSREKKESFPLTVTSAQKNPTAFYLCASRGQGMTGNTFGSGTRLTVV.

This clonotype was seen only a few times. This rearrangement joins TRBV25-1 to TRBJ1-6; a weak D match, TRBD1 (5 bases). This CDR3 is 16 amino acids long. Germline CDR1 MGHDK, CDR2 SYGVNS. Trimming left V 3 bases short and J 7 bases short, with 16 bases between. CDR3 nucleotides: TGTGCCAGCAGTGAGGCAGGGCCAGGATCCAATTCACCCCTCCACTTT. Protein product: CASSEAGPGSNSPLHF.

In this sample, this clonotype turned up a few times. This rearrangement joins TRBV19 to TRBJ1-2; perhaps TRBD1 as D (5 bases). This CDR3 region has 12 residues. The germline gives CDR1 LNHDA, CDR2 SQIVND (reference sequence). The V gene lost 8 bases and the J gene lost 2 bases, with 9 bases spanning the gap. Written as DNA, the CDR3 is TGTGCCAGTCAGGGCGGCAACTATGGCTACACCTTC. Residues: CASQGGNYGYTF.